Below are 3 T cell receptor beta chains sequenced from a single sample in a study of blood T cell repertoires in COVID-19. Using immunoSEQ multiplex PCR, the repertoire was profiled, and TCRdb retains in-frame clones only, with some absent. The data hold some 130,000 clones, with more than 70% observed a single time. Sequencing was done on a sample of peripheral blood. The receptors shown here come from a woman aged 25 to 45 who had recovered from COVID-19.

The V call is TRBV4-2, the J call TRBJ2-7; 14 bases agree with TRBD2. The ends lost 1 base at V and 2 bases at J; junction bases unmatched: 10. In germline, CDR1 is LGHNA, CDR2 YNFKEQ. There are 19 residues in the CDR3. CDR3 nucleotide sequence: TGTGCCAGCAGCCAAGCGACTAGCGGGAGGGCCGTATTAGCCTACGAGCAGTACTTC. It translates to CASSQATSGRAVLAYEQYF.

The V gene is TRBV9, the J gene TRBJ2-3; D is undetermined. CDR1 and CDR2 from the germline V gene are SGDLS and YYNGEE. The CDR3 totals 13 residues. V lost 3 bases and J 1 base, leaving 6 bases between the germline ends. This chain's CDR3 is CASSGRGTDTQYF. The CDR3 nucleotides are TGTGCCAGCAGCGGCCGCGGCACAGATACGCAGTATTTT.

The chain combines TRBV10-1 with TRBJ2-3; 9 bases match TRBD1. Trimming cost V 3 bases and J 5 bases; bases outside gene matches: 6. This CDR3 has 15 amino acids. In germline, CDR1 is WNHNN, CDR2 SYGVQD (reference sequence). In nucleotides, the CDR3 is TGCGCCAGCAGTGATACAGGGGGCAACGAAGATACGCAGTATTTT. Translation: CASSDTGGNEDTQYF.